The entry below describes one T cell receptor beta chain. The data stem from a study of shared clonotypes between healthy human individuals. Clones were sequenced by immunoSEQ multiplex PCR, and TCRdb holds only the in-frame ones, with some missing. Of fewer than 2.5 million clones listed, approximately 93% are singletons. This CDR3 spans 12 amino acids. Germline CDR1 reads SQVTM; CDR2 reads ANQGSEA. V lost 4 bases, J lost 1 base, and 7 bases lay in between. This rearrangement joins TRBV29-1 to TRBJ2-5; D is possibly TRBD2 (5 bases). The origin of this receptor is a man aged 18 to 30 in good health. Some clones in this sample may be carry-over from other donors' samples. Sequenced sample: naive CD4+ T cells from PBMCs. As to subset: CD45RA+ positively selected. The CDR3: CSVGTSQETQYF. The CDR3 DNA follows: TGCAGCGTTGGGACTTCCCAAGAGACCCAGTACTTC. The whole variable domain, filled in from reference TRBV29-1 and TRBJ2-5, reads SAVISQKPSRDICQRGTSLTIQCQVDSQVTMMFWYRQQPGQSLTLIATANQGSEATYESGFVIDKFPISRPNLTFSTLTVSNMSPEDSSIYLCSVGTSQETQYFGPGTRLLVL.